The 17 T cell receptor beta chains listed next were all sequenced from one sample in a study of blood T cell repertoires in COVID-19. Measured with immunoSEQ multiplex PCR; TCRdb has only the in-frame clones, and not every one. The sample records about 210,000 clones, approximately 80% being singletons. The sequenced material came from peripheral blood. The receptors were gathered from a human donor in a cohort sampled during active COVID-19.

The V call is TRBV11-2, the J call TRBJ2-3, with D maybe TRBD2 (6 bases). The V gene lost 5 bases and the J gene lost 6 bases, with 18 bases spanning the gap. This CDR3 is 15 amino acids long. From germline, CDR1 is SGHAT and CDR2 FQNNGV. CDR3: CASSLRGLKGDTQYF. For the CDR3, the DNA is TGTGCCAGCAGCCTGAGGGGACTGAAAGGGGATACGCAGTATTTT.

The V and J genes are TRBV28 and TRBJ2-7; no firm D call. The germline gives CDR1 MDHEN, CDR2 SYDVKM. The germline V and J ends were trimmed by 4 bases and 0 bases, with 4 bases remaining between them. The CDR3 is 12 amino acids. The DNA for the CDR3 is TGTGCCAGCAGTTCCCTCTCCTACGAGCAGTACTTC. Residues: CASSSLSYEQYF.

V is TRBV18 and J is TRBJ1-6; 7 nucleotides align to TRBD1. The V gene end was trimmed by 6 bases and the J gene end by 4 bases; junction bases not matched to a gene: 6. This CDR3 spans 15 amino acids. Germline V CDR1 and CDR2: KGHSH, LQKENI. The CDR3 nucleotides are TGTGCCAGCTCTGAGCCGGGACAGTATAATTCACCCCTCCACTTT. The encoded protein is CASSEPGQYNSPLHF.

This clone was picked up one time. V and J are TRBV6-5 and TRBJ1-1, with 8 bases that match TRBD1. This CDR3 spans 14 amino acids. The V gene's germline CDR1 is MNHEY and CDR2 SVGAGI. V shed 8 bases, J shed 1 base, and the junction held 6 bases outside the gene matches. CDR3 loop: CASRQGIANTEAFF. CDR3 bases: TGTGCCAGCCGACAGGGGATCGCGAACACTGAAGCTTTCTTT.

The DNA of the CDR3 is TGCAGCGTCCCGGGGCTAGCGGGAGAGACCCAGTACTTC. Residues: CSVPGLAGETQYF. The V gene is TRBV29-1, the J gene TRBJ2-5; TRBD2 agrees at 8 bases. CDR1 SQVTM and CDR2 ANQGSEA come from the germline V gene. This CDR3 comprises 13 residues. With V trimmed by 6 bases and J by 4 bases, 7 bases remained unmatched. Full variable domain (outside the CDR3, taken from reference TRBV29-1 and TRBJ2-5): SAVISQKPSRDICQRGTSLTIQCQVDSQVTMMFWYRQQPGQSLTLIATANQGSEATYESGFVIDKFPISRPNLTFSTLTVSNMSPEDSSIYLCSVPGLAGETQYFGPGTRLLVL.

The V gene is TRBV10-3, the J gene TRBJ2-1, with TRBD1 matching over 9 bases. This CDR3 has 16 amino acids. After removal of 0 bases from V and 0 bases from J, the junction contained 0 bases not matched to a gene. Germline CDR1 reads ENHRY; CDR2 reads SYGVKD. This CDR3 reads CAISESTGGSYNEQFF. In DNA, the CDR3 is TGTGCCATCAGTGAGTCGACAGGGGGCTCCTACAATGAGCAGTTCTTC.

The rearrangement links TRBV6-9 to TRBJ1-5, with 7 bases fitting TRBD1. Germline V gene data show CDR1 as MNHGY and CDR2 as SVAAGI. The V gene end was trimmed by 7 bases and the J gene end by 7 bases; junction bases not matched to a gene: 7. The CDR3 has 13 residues. DNA of the CDR3: TGTGCCAGCACCTTGGACAGGCAACAGCCCCAGCATTTT. Its translation: CASTLDRQQPQHF.

This clone was detected only once. The rearrangement uses TRBV28 and TRBJ2-2, with a possible D match to TRBD1 (6 bases). Trimming took 3 bases from V and 0 from J, leaving 8 bases between them. CDR3 size: 15 residues. Germline lookup yields CDR1 MDHEN and CDR2 SYDVKM. The DNA for the CDR3 is TGTGCCAGCAGTTTCGGACAGACGAACACCGGGGAGCTGTTTTTT. As protein: CASSFGQTNTGELFF.

This clone has more than one count but fewer than ten. This sequence joins TRBV6-5 and TRBJ2-1; D remains unclear. The CDR3 loop spans 15 amino acids. CDR1 and CDR2 from the germline V gene are MNHEY and SVGAGI. Trimming cost V 5 bases and J 8 bases, with 19 bases left between them. The CDR3 here is CASSLGGQSWDEQFF. The DNA of the CDR3 is TGTGCCAGCAGTCTCGGCGGTCAAAGTTGGGATGAGCAGTTCTTC.

J is TRBJ2-3 and V is TRBV3-1 (or the pseudogene TRBV3-2), with 9 nucleotides matching TRBD2. This CDR3 contains 18 residues. Germline values: CDR1 LGHDT, CDR2 YNNKEL (reference sequence). V lost 3 bases to trimming and J lost 5 bases; unmatched junction nucleotides: 15. This chain's CDR3 is CASSHGLGLAGLGDTQYF. The DNA for the CDR3 is TGTGCCAGCAGCCATGGTCTCGGGCTAGCGGGACTCGGAGATACGCAGTATTTT.

The gene calls are TRBV28 and TRBJ1-2; no reliable D call. There are 13 residues in the CDR3. Germline CDR1 reads MDHEN; CDR2 reads SYDVKM. Trimming took off 2 bases at V and 4 bases at J, with 8 bases between the two ends. For the CDR3, the DNA is TGTGCCAGCAGTTTAGCAGCTAGCTATGGCTACACCTTC. It codes for CASSLAASYGYTF.

The genes are TRBV4-2 and TRBJ2-1, with D perhaps matching TRBD2 (5 bases). Deletions cut 3 bases from V and 9 bases from J, with 21 bases between. CDR1 is LGHNA, CDR2 YNFKEQ, per germline. The CDR3 length is 16 residues. This chain's CDR3 is CASSQETGKAVSEQFF. DNA for the CDR3: TGTGCCAGCAGCCAGGAGACCGGGAAGGCTGTCAGTGAGCAGTTCTTC.

This chain uses TRBV10-3 with TRBJ2-7; 7 nucleotides match TRBD1. The CDR3 contains 17 residues. CDR1 and CDR2 (germline): ENHRY, SYGVKD. Trimming cost V 5 bases and J 2 bases; bases outside gene matches: 15. The CDR3: CAISPGQTILPTYEQYF. In DNA form, the CDR3 reads TGTGCCATCAGTCCGGGACAGACAATTTTACCCACCTACGAGCAGTACTTC.

This chain uses TRBV14 with TRBJ1-1; D not resolved. V gave up 4 bases and J gave up 3 bases, with 15 bases separating them. Germline V lookup: CDR1 SGHDN, CDR2 FVKESK. The length of the CDR3 is 15 residues. The CDR3 DNA sequence: TGTGCCAGCAGCCCAGAACCCGGGAGAGACACTGAAGCTTTCTTT. Protein: CASSPEPGRDTEAFF.

The CDR3 nucleotides are TGTGCCAGTAGTATAAGGGGACAGGGCTACGAGCAGTACTTC. Translated: CASSIRGQGYEQYF. The gene calls are TRBV19 and TRBJ2-7, with TRBD1 matching over 9 bases. The CDR3 sequence is 14 residues long. Unmatched junction bases numbered 2, after V lost 2 bases and J lost 3 bases. Germline-derived CDR1 and CDR2 are LNHDA and SQIVND (reference sequence).

This clone has just one count. CDR3 residues: CASSGQGLREKLFF. In DNA form, the CDR3 reads TGTGCCAGTAGTGGACAGGGCCTCAGGGAAAAACTGTTTTTT. The chain links TRBV19 to TRBJ1-4, with 8 bases lining up with TRBD1. The CDR3 has 14 residues. With V trimmed by 5 bases and J by 8 bases, 7 bases remained unmatched. The V gene's germline CDR1 is LNHDA and CDR2 SQIVND (reference sequence).

This clone was seen many times. V usage is TRBV3-1 (or the pseudogene TRBV3-2) and J usage is TRBJ2-7; 7 nucleotides match TRBD1. Germline values: CDR1 LGHDT, CDR2 YNNKEL (reference sequence). This CDR3 has 14 residues. V trimming: 5 bases; J trimming: 6 bases; junction bases outside the gene matches: 10. The CDR3 sequence: CASSAGTAGFEQYF. DNA for the CDR3: TGTGCCAGCAGCGCCGGGACAGCCGGCTTCGAGCAGTACTTC.